The present TCR beta chain was sequenced within a study of T-cell reconstitution after alpha-beta-depleted transplantation in children. General study findings and limits: Several hundred rapidly expanded clones from non-depleted graft cells reportedly supplied alpha-beta T cells about two months post-transplant. Surviving recipient cells, namely T cells and thymic progenitors, were the source of high day-60 TCRbeta diversity in some patients. From newly produced T cells came most of the T-cell counts and diversity one year after transplant.

This clonotype occurred many times. Its antigen is as yet unknown. CDR3 length: 13 residues. The V segment lost 7 bases and the J segment 7 bases; nucleotides outside the gene matches: 6. From germline, CDR1 is MNHEY and CDR2 SVGEGT. Construction of the TCRbeta library involved unique molecular identifiers. A single record per CDR3 protein comes from TCRdb applying MiXCR to the PCR reads. Counted here are over 450,000 distinct CDR3 sequences, more than 9% occurring once; the ten biggest clones make up 2%. J is TRBJ1-5 and V is TRBV6-2 or TRBV6-3; 8 positions agree with TRBD1. This clonotype originated in a child aged 2-15 years with inherited bone marrow failure, due to receive a stem cell transplant. Sequenced material: PBMCs, taken before TCRalphabeta/CD19-depleted stem cell transplant. The CDR3 spells CASTTRQGQPQHF. Here the CDR3 DNA reads TGTGCCAGCACCACCCGACAGGGGCAGCCCCAGCATTTT.